There are a few counts of the clone carrying this TCR beta chain. Its antigen remains unidentified. This sample is drawn from a study of CD8+ T cells in alopecia areata. Study-wide context: Treated patients were dosed with oral tofacitinib, taking 5 to 10 mg twice daily. Notes on the study in general: Just one nonresponder means the tie between baseline CD8+ expansion and response stays uncertain.

Treatment of the sample: oral pan-JAK inhibitor, 5-10 mg twice daily. Extraction of RNA preceded its reverse transcription into cDNA, which served as the sequencing template. Generated by immunoSEQ multiplex PCR, the TCRdb table keeps only in-frame clones and is missing some. The sample records 200,000 to 250,000 clones, less than 45% being singletons. The receptor's source is a human donor with alopecia areata. The sample consisted of CD4+ T cells sorted from blood, taken around week 34, from a patient treated with tofacitinib.

The CDR3 region has the DNA TGTGCCAGCACCGGGACAGCAAACACCGGGGAGCTGTTTTTT. It specifies CASTGTANTGELFF. The chain combines TRBV2 with TRBJ2-2; 7 nucleotides agree with TRBD1. After removal of 7 bases from V and 2 bases from J, the junction contained 4 bases not matched to a gene. The CDR3 covers 14 residues. CDR1 SNHLY and CDR2 FYNNEI come from the germline V gene. The whole variable domain, remainder taken from reference TRBV2 and TRBJ2-2, is EPEVTQTPSHQVTQMGQEVILRCVPISNHLYFYWYRQILGQKVEFLVSFYNNEISEKSEIFDDQFSVERPDGSNFTLKIRSTKLEDSAMYFCASTGTANTGELFFGEGSRLTVL.